The 4 T cell receptor beta chains below all came from one sample that was sequenced in a study of CD8 T cells in ankylosing spondylitis. Study-level results: What seemed typical of ankylosing spondylitis blood was a TCR beta motif built from several highly homologous variants.

TCRdb re-called the 5' RACE reads with MiXCR, one entry per CDR3 protein. The sample lists more than 600,000 distinct CDR3 sequences, around 17% occurring once. For these receptors, no antigen is known. Specimen: blood, either unsorted or a sorted T cell fraction (not recorded which). The source is a male donor with ankylosing spondylitis.

The V gene is TRBV21-1, the J gene TRBJ2-2. TRBV21-1 is a known pseudogene. CDR3 length: 16 residues. The CDR3: CASSKKSQVWSGELFF. The CDR3 coding sequence is TGTGCCAGCAGCAAAAAATCCCAGGTCTGGTCCGGGGAGCTGTTTTTT.

This clonotype showed up many times. The V gene is TRBV5-1, the J gene TRBJ1-1, with no clear D. V was pared by 4 bases and J by 0 bases, with 13 bases between. The CDR3 consists of 15 residues. Germline assignment: CDR1 SGHRS and CDR2 YFSETQ. The CDR3 DNA is TGCGCCAGCAGCCCCGAGGGCGCCATGAACACTGAAGCTTTCTTT. It is translated as CASSPEGAMNTEAFF.

This chain connects TRBV9 to TRBJ2-7, with 10 positions matching TRBD2. There are 15 residues in the CDR3. The germline V gene has CDR1 SGDLS and CDR2 YYNGEE. J gave up 5 bases and V 4 bases, and 9 bases lay outside the gene matches. CDR3 protein: CASSTQASGSHEQYF. CDR3 nucleotide sequence: TGTGCCAGCAGCACTCAAGCTAGCGGGAGTCACGAGCAGTACTTC.

The chain combines TRBV20-1 with TRBJ2-2, with TRBD2 matching over 13 bases. The germline V gene encodes CDR1 DFQATT and CDR2 SNEGSKA (reference sequence). This CDR3 has 17 residues. V was pared by 4 bases and J by 5 bases, with 10 bases of the junction left unmatched. The CDR3 here is CSATTPTSGRVTGELFF. The CDR3 nucleotides are TGCAGTGCTACAACACCCACTAGCGGGAGGGTTACCGGGGAGCTGTTTTTT.